This passage covers 15 T cell receptor beta chains from one sample sequenced in a study of T cell repertoires and leukemia-associated antigens. TCRdb recomputed calls from the 5' RACE reads with MiXCR, one row per CDR3 protein. In the table there are about 10,000 distinct CDR3 sequences, approximately 43% of which are singletons. Which antigens these TCRs recognize remains unknown. Sequencing used CD3+ T cells sorted from blood and cultured. The receptors were gathered from a female donor in good health.

This clonotype is deemed medium-sized. The chain recombines TRBV12-3 or TRBV12-4 with TRBJ2-1; either TRBD1 or TRBD2 may fit D (5 bases each). The CDR3 is made up of 15 amino acids. V lost 7 bases to trimming and J lost 9 bases, with 22 bases between them. The CDR3 DNA follows: TGTGCCAGCACCGCTAGAGGGACCAACCGGGGTGAGCAGTTCTTC. It codes for CASTARGTNRGEQFF.

This clonotype showed up just a few times. The chain couples TRBV12-3 or TRBV12-4 to TRBJ2-7; D call uncertain. The CDR3 is 12 residues long. The V end lost 2 bases, the J end lost 2 bases, and 4 bases lay between the germline ends. The CDR3 DNA reads as TGTGCCAGCAGTTTACGACCCTACGAGCAGTACTTC. Amino acids: CASSLRPYEQYF.

This clonotype is deemed medium-sized (0.01 to 0.1%). The gene calls are TRBV25-1 and TRBJ1-3, with 7 positions matching TRBD1. This CDR3 is 16 amino acids long. The V gene's germline CDR1 is MGHDK and CDR2 SYGVNS. V lost 1 base, J lost 4 bases, and 7 bases stayed unmatched. Here the CDR3 reads CASSESTGLRGNTIYF. As DNA, the CDR3 is TGTGCCAGCAGTGAATCGACAGGGCTAAGGGGAAACACCATATATTTT.

A word on this clonotype: One junction end does not reproduce the germline sequence, and a read error may be involved. This chain connects TRBV7-7 to TRBJ2-5; TRBD2 matches 7 bases. The V gene's germline CDR1 is SSHAT and CDR2 FNYEAQ (reference sequence). The CDR3 totals 15 residues. This CDR3 reads CASSLGTTNQETQYF. As DNA, the CDR3 is TGTGCTAGCAGCTTAGGGACTACCAATCAAGAGACCCAGTACTTC. Full variable domain (missing parts from reference TRBV7-7 and TRBJ2-5): GAGVSQSPRYKVTKRGQDVTLRCDPISSHATLYWYQQALGQGPEFLTYFNYEAQPDKSGLPSDRFSAERPEGSISTLTIQRTEQRDSAMYRCASSLGTTNQETQYFGPGTRLLVL.

This chain connects TRBV29-1 to TRBJ2-5; D is possibly TRBD1 or TRBD2 (5 bases each). The germline V and J ends were trimmed by 2 bases and 0 bases, with 7 bases remaining between them. This CDR3 contains 13 residues. CDR1 SQVTM and CDR2 ANQGSEA come from the germline V gene. This CDR3 reads CSVERDHQETQYF. CDR3 nucleotide sequence: TGCAGCGTTGAAAGGGACCACCAAGAGACCCAGTACTTC.

With respect to this clonotype: An end of the junction does not agree with germline; a read error may underlie this. The V and J genes are TRBV6-6 and TRBJ1-3; 8 bases fit TRBD1. This CDR3 has 13 amino acids. Germline loops: CDR1 MNHNY, CDR2 SVGAGI (reference sequence). This CDR3 reads CAGSTGGGNTIYF. The CDR3 DNA reads TGCGCCGGCTCAACAGGGGGTGGAAACACCATATATTTT.

This clonotype has a count of ten or more. The V and J genes are TRBV4-3 and TRBJ2-7; 9 bases map to TRBD1. The CDR3 length is 15 residues. Germline values: CDR1 LGHNA, CDR2 YSLEER. The ends lost 3 bases at V and 3 bases at J; junction bases unmatched: 6. CDR3 bases: TGCGCCAGCAGCCACTACAGGGGGCCACGCTACGAGCAGTACTTC. Translated, it gives CASSHYRGPRYEQYF.

This clonotype is a singleton in its sample. The genes are TRBV9 and TRBJ2-6, with a tentative D call TRBD1 (5 bases). Germline values: CDR1 SGDLS, CDR2 YYNGEE. The CDR3 length is 15 residues. The V and J ends lost 0 bases and 2 bases respectively, with 6 bases between them. This CDR3 reads CASSVVGAGANVLTF. Here the CDR3 DNA reads TGTGCCAGCAGCGTAGTAGGGGCTGGGGCCAACGTCCTGACTTTC.

This clonotype appeared a few times. CDR3 region: CASSLPSGSNEQFF. The CDR3 bases are TGCGCCAGCAGCTTGCCTAGCGGGAGCAATGAGCAGTTCTTC. The V call is TRBV5-1, the J call TRBJ2-1; 10 bases line up with TRBD2. The CDR3 has 14 amino acids. Unmatched junction bases numbered 1, after V lost 1 base and J lost 6 bases. Germline CDR1 is SGHRS and CDR2 is YFSETQ.

The chain couples TRBV25-1 to TRBJ1-2; possibly TRBD1 for D (6 bases). The CDR3 sequence is 16 residues long. Germline assignment: CDR1 MGHDK and CDR2 SYGVNS. Trimming took off 7 bases at V and 0 bases at J, with 18 bases between the two ends. In DNA, the CDR3 is TGTGCCAGCACCGATCCCCCCGGACAGCCTAACTATGGCTACACCTTC. Its translation: CASTDPPGQPNYGYTF.

V gene TRBV5-1 combines with J gene TRBJ1-4; D remains ambiguous. Trimming pared 7 bases from V and 4 bases from J, leaving 17 bases between. The CDR3 loop spans 15 amino acids. Germline CDR1 reads SGHRS; CDR2 reads YFSETQ. CDR3 nucleotide sequence: TGCGCCAGCGGCGAAGGCGGGCCCAGTAATGAAAAACTGTTTTTT. Its protein is CASGEGGPSNEKLFF.

This clonotype was seen a handful of times. The chain uses TRBV28 and TRBJ2-2; 10 positions agree with TRBD1. This CDR3 has 17 amino acids. Germline CDR1 is MDHEN and CDR2 is SYDVKM. V lost 3 bases to trimming and J lost 6 bases; unmatched junction nucleotides: 10. CDR3 region: CASSFPLGTGEAGELFF. The DNA of the CDR3 is TGTGCCAGCAGTTTTCCCCTCGGGACAGGGGAGGCCGGGGAGCTGTTTTTT.

This chain connects TRBV20-1 to TRBJ2-7; TRBD1 aligns across 10 bases. The V and J ends lost 6 bases and 5 bases, in that order; junction bases with no gene match: 13. Germline V gives CDR1 DFQATT, CDR2 SNEGSKA (reference sequence). The CDR3 sequence is 15 residues long. The DNA of the CDR3 is TGCAGTGCCCCCCAGGGCGGACAGGGGGACAACGAGCAGTACTTC. Residues: CSAPQGGQGDNEQYF.

V gene TRBV11-2 combines with J gene TRBJ2-3; D tentatively fits TRBD1 or TRBD2 (6 bases each). CDR1 SGHAT and CDR2 FQNNGV come from the germline V gene. Trimming removed 5 bases at V and 7 bases at J, with 13 bases between. This CDR3 is built from 13 residues. The DNA for the CDR3 is TGTGCCAGCAGCCGGGGGCCACAAAATACGCAGTATTTT. Translating it yields CASSRGPQNTQYF.

In its sample, this clonotype was seen many times. A much larger clone is a single base away; this may be a read error. The chain combines TRBV7-2 with TRBJ2-7; the D gene is possibly TRBD2 (7 bases). The CDR3 covers 14 residues. Germline V lookup: CDR1 SGHTA, CDR2 FQGNSA. The CDR3: CASSLRYRDYEQHF. CDR3 nucleotides: TGTGCCAGCAGCTTAAGGTACAGGGACTACGAGCAGCACTTC.